The present T cell receptor (beta chain) was sequenced within a study of T cell responses to AZD1222 COVID-19 vaccine. Worth noting for this clone: Its antigen remains unknown.

CDR3 size: 16 residues. Trimming removed 5 bases from V and 4 bases from J, with 20 bases in between. The germline V gene encodes CDR1 MNHEY and CDR2 SMNVEV (reference sequence). Whole-study results and caveats: The study sampled repertoires only after the peak T cell response.

The assay was immunoSEQ multiplex PCR, and TCRdb's table has in-frame clones only and misses some. Found here are 50,000 or so clones, approximately 89% of them singletons; the top ten hold about 15%. The specimen was peripheral blood, collected on day 0 of AZD1222 vaccination. The rearrangement links TRBV27 to TRBJ1-1; perhaps TRBD1 as D (6 bases). The sequence came from an adult in good health. The CDR3 sequence is CASSPYDRFNRTEAFF. The CDR3 DNA reads TGTGCCAGCAGTCCCTACGACAGGTTTAACCGCACTGAAGCTTTCTTT.